A single sample gave rise to the 8 T cell receptor beta chains below, sequenced in a study of beta chain features in type 1 diabetes. The entirety of the isolated RNA underwent reverse transcription, so expressed TCRB transcripts were sequenced. TCRdb's table, derived via immunoSEQ multiplex PCR, lists solely in-frame clones and lacks some. The repertoire includes some 150,000 clones, roughly 10% of them detected once, and less than 0.85% sits in the top ten. Material: central memory CD4+ T cells from blood. These receptors all stem from a woman in her thirties or forties in good health.

CDR3 coding DNA: TGTGCCAGTACGACCCGGGTGGCAGGGGATTATGGCTACACCTTC. The encoded protein is CASTTRVAGDYGYTF. The V and J genes are TRBV19 and TRBJ1-2; D is perhaps TRBD1 (6 bases). The CDR3 has 15 amino acids. V shed 7 bases and J shed 5 bases, with 20 bases lying between them. Per the germline V gene, CDR1 is LNHDA and CDR2 is SQIVND (reference sequence).

This clone was seen a handful of times. The chain's CDR3 is CASSGRMTGETQYF. As DNA, the CDR3 is TGTGCCAGCAGTGGGAGGATGACTGGGGAGACCCAGTACTTC. The chain has TRBV27 and TRBJ2-5; D may be TRBD2 (6 bases). CDR1 and CDR2 (germline): MNHEY, SMNVEV (reference sequence). Trimming removed 5 bases at V and 5 bases at J, with 15 bases between. This CDR3 comprises 14 residues.

This clone was seen only a few times. The rearrangement links TRBV28 to TRBJ1-2, with 10 nucleotides matching TRBD1. Germline assignment: CDR1 MDHEN and CDR2 SYDVKM. The CDR3 covers 13 residues. V was clipped by 6 bases and J by 7 bases; unmatched bases: 5. CDR3 in DNA: TGTGCCAGCAGCTCGACAGGGGGCCTTGGCTACACCTTC. Amino acid sequence: CASSSTGGLGYTF.

The V call is TRBV5-1, the J call TRBJ2-5; 7 nucleotides line up with TRBD1. CDR3 length: 14 residues. The J segment lost 2 bases and the V segment lost 4 bases, leaving 5 bases of the junction unmatched. Germline V lookup: CDR1 SGHRS, CDR2 YFSETQ. CDR3 nucleotide sequence: TGCGCCAGCAGCCCTCCGGACAGGCAAGAGACCCAGTACTTC. Protein: CASSPPDRQETQYF.

V is TRBV6-5 and J is TRBJ2-5, with D hard to call. The CDR3 totals 15 residues. Between the trimmed V and J ends, which lost 2 bases and 4 bases, there was a span of 14 bases. The germline gives CDR1 MNHEY, CDR2 SVGAGI. The CDR3 region has the DNA TGTGCCAGCAGTTACGTTAGCTTGCACGGAGAGACCCAGTACTTC. Its translation: CASSYVSLHGETQYF.

This chain links TRBV7-2 with TRBJ1-2; tentative D call: TRBD1 (5 bases). The CDR3 extends over 15 amino acids. Germline assignment: CDR1 SGHTA and CDR2 FQGNSA. The germline V and J ends were trimmed by 6 bases and 5 bases, with 19 bases remaining between them. CDR3 protein: CASSTRGGSHYGYTF. The DNA of the CDR3 is TGTGCCAGCAGTACGCGGGGCGGATCCCATTATGGCTACACCTTC.

The V gene is TRBV9, the J gene TRBJ2-6; maybe TRBD2 (5 bases). CDR1 SGDLS and CDR2 YYNGEE come from the germline V gene. CDR3 size: 18 residues. V lost 1 base, J lost 1 base, and 15 bases lay in between. This CDR3 is CASSVSPTGESGANVLTF. The CDR3 nucleotides are TGTGCCAGCAGCGTATCTCCTACTGGGGAGTCTGGGGCCAACGTCCTGACTTTC.

The rearrangement uses TRBV7-2 and TRBJ2-5, with TRBD2 identical over 7 bases. The CDR3 contains 17 residues. With V trimmed by 8 bases and J by 5 bases, 20 bases remained unmatched. Germline V gives CDR1 SGHTA, CDR2 FQGNSA. As DNA, the CDR3 is TGTGCCAGCGAGAGGGAGGGGCAGCGGAACAGTGTGGAGACCCAGTACTTC. Amino acids: CASEREGQRNSVETQYF.